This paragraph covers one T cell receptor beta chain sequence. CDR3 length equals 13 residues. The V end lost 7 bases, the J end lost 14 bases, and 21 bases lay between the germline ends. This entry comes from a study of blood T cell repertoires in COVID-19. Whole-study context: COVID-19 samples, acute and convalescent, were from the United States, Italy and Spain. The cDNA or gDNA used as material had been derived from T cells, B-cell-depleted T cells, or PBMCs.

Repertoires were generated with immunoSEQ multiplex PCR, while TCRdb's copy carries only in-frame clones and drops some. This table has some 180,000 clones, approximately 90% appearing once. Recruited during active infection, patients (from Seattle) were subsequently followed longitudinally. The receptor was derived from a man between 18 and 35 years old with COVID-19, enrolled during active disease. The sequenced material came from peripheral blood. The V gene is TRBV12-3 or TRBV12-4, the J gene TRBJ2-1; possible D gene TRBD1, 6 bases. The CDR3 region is CASTPHPWTAKFF. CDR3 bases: TGTGCCAGCACCCCTCACCCATGGACAGCTAAGTTCTTC.